Listed below are T cell receptor beta chains from one sample, sequenced in a study of glioma-infiltrating T cells after dendritic cell vaccination. Produced via immunoSEQ multiplex PCR; TCRdb's table is partial and in-frame only. The table includes fewer than 65,000 clones, approximately 90% detected once. Sequenced here: blood, sampled after dendritic cell vaccination. All receptors come from a human donor with glioblastoma. Both conserved end residues are part of each CDR3. A D gene is named only where the DNA matches it firmly. For some rows the clone size is stated as once, few or many, or as a class when expanded; others skip it.

TRBV9	TRBJ2-7	NA	NA	CASSVVAPREVWEQYF	TGTGCCAGCAGCGTAGTAGCCCCCCGAGAGGTTTGGGAGCAGTACTTC
TRBV5-4	TRBJ2-1	NA	TRBD2	CASWMPGLARNEQFF	TGTGCCAGCTGGATGCCGGGACTAGCGAGAAATGAGCAGTTCTTC
TRBV6-5	TRBJ1-1	NA	NA	CASRAGTLEAFF	TGTGCCAGCAGGGCCGGGACACTTGAAGCTTTCTTT
TRBV10-3	TRBJ2-1	NA	TRBD2	CAISGTSDYNEQFF	TGTGCCATCAGCGGGACTAGCGACTACAATGAGCAGTTCTTC
TRBV2	TRBJ2-2	NA	NA	CASSEFGVTGELFF	TGTGCCAGCAGTGAATTCGGAGTTACCGGGGAGCTGTTTTTT
TRBV6-9	TRBJ2-3	NA	NA	CASILEIIPHPQDAHKDTQYF	TGTGCCAGCATCCTCGAAATTATCCCGCACCCCCAGGATGCACACAAGGATACGCAGTATTTT
TRBV10-2	TRBJ2-5	NA	NA	CASTRHRGQETQYF	TGCGCCAGCACCCGGCATCGGGGCCAAGAGACCCAGTACTTC
TRBV19	TRBJ1-1	NA	NA	CASSIAMNTEAFF	TGTGCCAGTAGTATAGCCATGAACACTGAAGCTTTCTTT
TRBV28	TRBJ2-3	NA	TRBD1	CASSSRQGALSTDTQYF	TGTGCCAGCAGTAGCCGGCAGGGGGCCCTCAGCACAGATACGCAGTATTTT
TRBV18	TRBJ2-7	NA	TRBD1	CASSLRQGVYEQYF	TGTGCCAGCTCACTGCGACAGGGTGTGTACGAGCAGTACTTC
TRBV7-2	TRBJ2-2	once	NA	CASSRPDRNTGELFF	TGTGCCAGCAGCCGGCCTGACAGGAACACCGGGGAGCTGTTTTTT
TRBV4-1	TRBJ2-7	NA	TRBD2	CASRIEPWGEGHEQYF	TGCGCCAGCAGAATAGAACCTTGGGGGGAGGGGCACGAGCAGTACTTC
TRBV5-1	TRBJ2-2	NA	NA	CASSLGVNTGELFF	TGCGCCAGCAGCTTAGGGGTGAACACCGGGGAGCTGTTTTTT
TRBV13	TRBJ2-1	NA	NA	CASRWGREQFF	TGTGCCAGCCGCTGGGGGCGGGAGCAGTTCTTC
TRBV7-8	TRBJ1-6	once	NA	CASSFTTGYDSPLHF	TGTGCCAGCAGCTTCACAACAGGGTACGATTCACCCCTCCACTTT
TRBV23-1	TRBJ2-7	NA	NA	CASSQSCQRTLHYEQYF	TGCGCCAGCAGTCAATCTTGCCAGCGGACCTTACACTACGAGCAGTACTTC
TRBV19	TRBJ1-5	NA	NA	CASSAGEGAQPQHF	TGTGCCAGTAGCGCAGGGGAAGGCGCTCAGCCCCAGCATTTT
TRBV28	TRBJ2-7	NA	TRBD2	CASSFGGGTYEQYF	TGTGCCAGCAGTTTCGGGGGGGGAACCTACGAGCAGTACTTC
TRBV27	TRBJ2-2	NA	NA	CASRVRYGTGELFF	TGTGCCAGCAGAGTACGGTATGGCACCGGGGAGCTGTTTTTT